The 15 T cell receptor beta chains given below trace back to one sample, sequenced in a study of CD8 T cells in Susac syndrome. cDNA came from approximately 0.5 to 1 ug RNA primed by random hexamers. TCRdb used MiXCR to reprocess the immunoSEQ multiplex PCR reads, holding one entry per CDR3 protein. The table includes about 300,000 distinct CDR3 sequences, approximately 90% detected once. The sequencing input was CD8+ T cells from PBMCs. These receptors were taken from a human donor with multiple sclerosis.

This sequence joins TRBV20-1 and TRBJ2-3; D may correspond to TRBD1 or TRBD2 (5 bases each). The germline V and J ends were trimmed by 2 bases and 1 base, with 7 bases remaining between them. The length of the CDR3 is 13 residues. The germline gives CDR1 DFQATT, CDR2 SNEGSKA (reference sequence). The DNA for the CDR3 is TGCAGTGCTAGAAGGGGAGGCACAGATACGCAGTATTTT. This gives the protein CSARRGGTDTQYF.

The chain carries TRBV27 and TRBJ1-5; 7 bases match TRBD1. V was clipped by 6 bases and J by 4 bases; unmatched bases: 12. The germline gives CDR1 MNHEY, CDR2 SMNVEV (reference sequence). The CDR3 runs to 16 residues. CDR3: CASSKLRQGGNQPQHF. In DNA, the CDR3 is TGTGCCAGCAGCAAACTCAGACAGGGAGGAAATCAGCCCCAGCATTTT.

The rearrangement joins TRBV27 to TRBJ2-1, with D perhaps matching TRBD2 (6 bases). Trimming left V 7 bases short and J 2 bases short, with 15 bases between. CDR1 MNHEY and CDR2 SMNVEV come from the germline V gene (reference sequence). The CDR3 sequence is 15 residues long. The CDR3 region has the DNA TGTGCCAGCACCACAATCGGGAGTGCCTACAATGAGCAGTTCTTC. Its translation: CASTTIGSAYNEQFF.

The rearrangement links TRBV15 to TRBJ2-1; TRBD2 agrees at 7 bases. The CDR3 extends over 15 amino acids. The J segment lost 1 base and the V segment lost 3 bases, leaving 3 bases of the junction unmatched. In germline, CDR1 is LNHNV, CDR2 YYDKDF (reference sequence). CDR3 amino acids: CATSSRGESYNEQFF. DNA of the CDR3: TGTGCCACCAGCAGTCGGGGGGAATCCTACAATGAGCAGTTCTTC.

The chain has TRBV6-2 or TRBV6-3 and TRBJ2-3; D assignment may be TRBD1 or TRBD2 (5 bases each). Between the trimmed V and J ends, which lost 2 bases and 1 base, there was a span of 16 bases. Germline V lookup: CDR1 MNHEY, CDR2 SVGEGT. This CDR3 contains 17 residues. CDR3 in amino acids: CASSYTPESGRTDTQYF. The DNA for the CDR3 is TGTGCCAGCAGTTACACACCGGAGTCGGGGCGCACAGATACGCAGTATTTT.

The chain recombines TRBV2 with TRBJ1-1; possibly TRBD1 for D (5 bases). The V end lost 3 bases, the J end lost 3 bases, and 8 bases lay between the germline ends. The CDR3 consists of 13 residues. Per the germline V gene, CDR1 is SNHLY and CDR2 is FYNNEI. CDR3 loop: CASSDRDDTEAFF. CDR3 DNA sequence: TGTGCCAGCAGTGACAGGGATGACACTGAAGCTTTCTTT.

This clonotype has only one observation. V is TRBV28 and J is TRBJ2-3; D might be TRBD1 or TRBD2, each matching 6 bases. CDR1 is MDHEN, CDR2 SYDVKM, per germline. The CDR3 is 16 residues long. V was pared by 5 bases and J by 4 bases, with 19 bases between. DNA of the CDR3: TGTGCCAGCAGTGAGGGGGGCTCTTCCCTCCCAGATACGCAGTATTTT. This encodes CASSEGGSSLPDTQYF. The whole variable domain, remainder taken from reference TRBV28 and TRBJ2-3, is DVKVTQSSRYLVKRTGEKVFLECVQDMDHENMFWYRQDPGLGLRLIYFSYDVKMKEKGDIPEGYSVSREKKERFSLILESASTNQTSMYLCASSEGGSSLPDTQYFGPGTRLTVL.

The genes are TRBV24-1 and TRBJ1-2; D is unresolved. Between the trimmed V and J ends, which lost 6 bases and 8 bases, there was a span of 9 bases. From germline, CDR1 is KGHDR and CDR2 SFDVKD. This CDR3 is built from 11 residues. CDR3 bases: TGTGCCACCAGTTCAGGCGGGGGCTACACCTTC. Its protein product is CATSSGGGYTF.

The rearrangement joins TRBV28 to TRBJ2-5; tentatively, D is TRBD1 (6 bases). Between the trimmed V and J ends, which lost 1 base and 9 bases, there was a span of 24 bases. Germline V gene lookup returns CDR1 MDHEN and CDR2 SYDVKM. This CDR3 region has 17 residues. As DNA, the CDR3 is TGTGCCAGCAGTTTATATAAAGGGGGATTAGCACCTGGAGCCCAGTACTTC. Protein: CASSLYKGGLAPGAQYF.

The genes are TRBV11-2 and TRBJ2-7; TRBD1 matches 9 bases. This CDR3 spans 17 amino acids. The ends lost 1 base at V and 7 bases at J; junction bases unmatched: 14. Per the germline V gene, CDR1 is SGHAT and CDR2 is FQNNGV. In DNA form, the CDR3 reads TGTGCCAGCAGCTTAGCAGGAGGGACAGGGTTATCGTGGGAGCAGTACTTC. Protein product: CASSLAGGTGLSWEQYF. Full variable domain (missing parts from reference TRBV11-2 and TRBJ2-7): EAGVAQSPRYKIIEKRQSVAFWCNPISGHATLYWYQQILGQGPKLLIQFQNNGVVDDSQLPKDRFSAERLKGVDSTLKIQPAKLEDSAVYLCASSLAGGTGLSWEQYFGPGTRLTVT.

The chain carries TRBV27 and TRBJ2-7, with D perhaps matching TRBD2 (5 bases). V was pared by 10 bases and J by 2 bases, with 15 bases between. The CDR3 totals 13 residues. Germline assignment: CDR1 MNHEY and CDR2 SMNVEV (reference sequence). CDR3 residues: CATTAADPYEQYF. The CDR3 coding sequence is TGTGCCACCACAGCGGCTGATCCCTACGAGCAGTACTTC.

The chain combines TRBV4-3 with TRBJ2-7; D is undetermined. This CDR3 has 16 amino acids. Germline V gives CDR1 LGHNA, CDR2 YSLEER. The ends were cut back, 0 bases at V and 1 base at J, with 13 bases in the middle. For the CDR3, the DNA is TGCGCCAGCAGCCAAGAGTGGCTAGAGACTTCCTACGAGCAGTACTTC. It is translated as CASSQEWLETSYEQYF.

The chain couples TRBV14 to TRBJ1-1; D gene unclear. Germline lookup yields CDR1 SGHDN and CDR2 FVKESK. V was shortened by 4 bases and J by 0 bases, with 15 bases between the two germline ends. The CDR3 is 16 amino acids. The CDR3 protein is CASSLGWVSMNTEAFF. The CDR3 DNA follows: TGTGCCAGCAGCCTGGGGTGGGTCAGCATGAACACTGAAGCTTTCTTT.

The chain uses TRBV7-9 and TRBJ1-1; D not resolved. Trimming took off 5 bases at V and 8 bases at J, with 21 bases between the two ends. This CDR3 comprises 15 residues. Germline assignment: CDR1 SEHNR and CDR2 FQNEAQ (reference sequence). CDR3 sequence reads: CASSAVPGLIGEAFF. CDR3 sequence (DNA): TGTGCCAGCAGCGCGGTACCGGGCCTCATTGGGGAAGCTTTCTTT.

V gene TRBV11-1 combines with J gene TRBJ2-1; TRBD2 matches 11 bases. CDR1 is SGHAT and CDR2 is FQDESV in the germline V gene (reference sequence). The CDR3 is 17 residues long. V was clipped by 6 bases and J by 4 bases; unmatched bases: 11. The CDR3 spells CASRHGAGTSGYNEQFF. Written as DNA, the CDR3 is TGTGCCAGCAGGCATGGGGCAGGGACTAGCGGTTACAATGAGCAGTTCTTC.